Listed here are 8 T cell receptor beta chains from one sample, sequenced in a study of shared clonotypes between healthy human individuals. Clones were read by immunoSEQ multiplex PCR, and TCRdb kept only the in-frame ones, dropping some. The data hold about 1 million clones, with around 76% observed a single time. The sequenced sample consisted of memory CD4+ T cells sorted from blood. Stated subset: CD45RA-negative fraction. All receptors derive from a man between 18 and 29 years old in good health.

The chain employs TRBV5-8 and TRBJ2-5; possibly TRBD1 or TRBD2 for D (5 bases each). CDR1 and CDR2 (germline): SGHTS, YDEGEE. This CDR3 has 15 residues. V was trimmed by 2 bases and J by 3 bases, leaving 14 bases between them. The CDR3 nucleotides read TGTGCCAGCAGCTTCCGGGACGGAATAGAAGAGACCCAGTACTTC. As protein: CASSFRDGIEETQYF.

J is TRBJ2-1 and V is TRBV6-1; unclear D gene. The CDR3 is made up of 14 amino acids. Germline loops: CDR1 MNHNS, CDR2 SASEGT. V was trimmed by 6 bases and J by 1 base, leaving 10 bases between them. CDR3 in amino acids: CASRPTLSYNEQFF. As DNA, the CDR3 is TGTGCCAGCAGACCGACCCTTTCCTACAATGAGCAGTTCTTC.

The chain links TRBV5-1 to TRBJ1-4; D uncertain. The CDR3 extends over 17 amino acids. In germline, CDR1 is SGHRS, CDR2 YFSETQ. Trimming took 0 bases from V and 7 from J, leaving 19 bases between them. In DNA, the CDR3 is TGCGCCAGCAGCTTGGTGCTTGGGAGCCGCCTCGGTGAAAAACTGTTTTTT. It is translated as CASSLVLGSRLGEKLFF.

This chain uses TRBV21-1 with TRBJ1-2. TRBV21-1 is noted as a pseudogene. This CDR3 comprises 17 residues. The CDR3 loop reads CASSHPRGSRGPWGYTF. The DNA of the CDR3 is TGTGCCAGCAGTCACCCCCGGGGGTCCAGGGGCCCCTGGGGCTACACCTTC.

This clone was detected only once. The chain couples TRBV5-4 to TRBJ1-6; D is unclear. Germline V lookup: CDR1 SGHNT, CDR2 YYREEE (reference sequence). This CDR3 comprises 16 residues. V lost 0 bases to trimming and J lost 7 bases, with 14 bases between them. The CDR3 loop reads CASSLDRALPNSPLHF. The CDR3 DNA follows: TGTGCCAGCAGCTTGGACAGAGCTCTCCCCAATTCACCCCTCCACTTT.

The V gene is TRBV18, the J gene TRBJ1-2; TRBD1 is a possible D gene (5 bases). The CDR3 loop spans 12 amino acids. V was pared by 3 bases and J by 8 bases, with 10 bases between. The V gene's germline CDR1 is KGHSH and CDR2 LQKENI. CDR3 sequence reads: CASSPLGEGYTF. The DNA for the CDR3 is TGTGCCAGCTCACCTTTAGGGGAGGGCTACACCTTC.

This clone was seen a handful of times. This chain uses TRBV7-2 with TRBJ2-2; 12 bases are a match to TRBD2. The V segment lost 2 bases and the J segment 5 bases; nucleotides outside the gene matches: 3. CDR3 size: 16 residues. The germline gives CDR1 SGHTA, CDR2 FQGNSA. The CDR3 loop reads CASSLYGLAGTGELFF. CDR3 bases: TGTGCCAGCAGCTTATACGGACTAGCGGGAACCGGGGAGCTGTTTTTT.

This clone was counted a few times. The chain is built from TRBV12-5 and TRBJ1-5, with 9 bases aligning to TRBD1. Looked up from germline, CDR1 is LGHNT and CDR2 is FRNRAP. The junction had 4 bases not matched to a gene; V was cut back by 3 bases and J by 7 bases. The CDR3 is made up of 14 amino acids. Here the CDR3 DNA reads TGTGCTAGTGGTTTAGGACAGGGGTGGCAGCCCCAGCATTTT. Translating it yields CASGLGQGWQPQHF. Complete variable domain (other parts from reference TRBV12-5 and TRBJ1-5): DARVTQTPRHKVTEMGQEVTMRCQPILGHNTVFWYRQTMMQGLELLAYFRNRAPLDDSGMPKDRFSAEMPDATLATLKIQPSEPRDSAVYFCASGLGQGWQPQHFGDGTRLSIL.